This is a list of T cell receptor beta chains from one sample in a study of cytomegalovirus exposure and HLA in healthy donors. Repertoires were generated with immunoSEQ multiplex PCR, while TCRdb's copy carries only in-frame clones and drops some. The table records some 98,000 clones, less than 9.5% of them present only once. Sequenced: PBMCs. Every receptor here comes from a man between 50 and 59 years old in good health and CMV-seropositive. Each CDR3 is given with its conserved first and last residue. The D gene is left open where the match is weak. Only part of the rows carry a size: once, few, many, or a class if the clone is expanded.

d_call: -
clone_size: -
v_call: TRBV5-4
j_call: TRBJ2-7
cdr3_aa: CASSLQGITYEQYF
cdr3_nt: TGTGCCAGCAGCTTGCAGGGAATCACCTACGAGCAGTACTTC

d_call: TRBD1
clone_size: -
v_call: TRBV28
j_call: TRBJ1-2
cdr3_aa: CASTSTGGFYGYTF
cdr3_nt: TGTGCCAGCACCTCGACAGGGGGGTTCTATGGCTACACCTTC

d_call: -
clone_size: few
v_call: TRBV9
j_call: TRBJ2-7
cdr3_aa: CASSVGGISYEQYF
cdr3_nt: TGTGCCAGCAGCGTTGGCGGGATCTCCTACGAGCAGTACTTC

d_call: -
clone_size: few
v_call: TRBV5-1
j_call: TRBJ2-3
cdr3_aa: CASSPQGARNTQYF
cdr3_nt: TGCGCCAGCAGCCCCCAAGGGGCGAGGAATACGCAGTATTTT

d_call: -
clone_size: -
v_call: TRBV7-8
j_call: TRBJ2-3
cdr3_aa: CASSQDRPRTDTQYF
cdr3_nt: TGTGCCAGCAGCCAGGACAGACCACGCACAGATACGCAGTATTTT

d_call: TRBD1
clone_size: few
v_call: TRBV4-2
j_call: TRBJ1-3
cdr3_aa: CASSQDLDRGPGNTIYF
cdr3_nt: TGTGCCAGCAGCCAAGATCTTGACAGGGGGCCTGGAAACACCATATATTTT

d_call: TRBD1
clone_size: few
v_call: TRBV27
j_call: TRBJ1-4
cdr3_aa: CASSLDRERKLFF
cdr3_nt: TGTGCCAGCAGTTTGGACAGGGAGCGGAAACTGTTTTTT

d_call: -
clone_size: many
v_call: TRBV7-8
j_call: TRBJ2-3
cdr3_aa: CASSLGAALTDTQYF
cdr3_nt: TGTGCCAGCAGCTTAGGAGCGGCCCTCACAGATACGCAGTATTTT

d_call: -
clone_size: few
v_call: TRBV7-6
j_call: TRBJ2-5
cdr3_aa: CASSSSETQYF
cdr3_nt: TGTGCCAGCAGCTCATCAGAGACCCAGTACTTC

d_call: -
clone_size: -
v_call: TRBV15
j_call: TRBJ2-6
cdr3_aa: CATSRGGAGANVLTF
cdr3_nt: TGTGCCACCAGCAGGGGCGGGGCTGGGGCCAACGTCCTGACTTTC

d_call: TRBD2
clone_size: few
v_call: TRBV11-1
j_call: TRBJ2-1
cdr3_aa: CASSLLRGSSYNEQFF
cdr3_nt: TGTGCCAGCAGCTTATTACGCGGGAGCTCCTACAATGAGCAGTTCTTC

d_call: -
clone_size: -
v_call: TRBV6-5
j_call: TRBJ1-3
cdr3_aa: CASSSAGGDYRNTIYF
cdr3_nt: TGTGCCAGCAGTTCCGCCGGGGGGGATTATAGAAACACCATATATTTT

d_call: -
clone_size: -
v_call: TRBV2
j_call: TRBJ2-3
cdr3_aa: CASRGGGTSTDTQYF
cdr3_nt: TGTGCCAGCAGAGGCGGTGGGACTAGCACAGATACGCAGTATTTT

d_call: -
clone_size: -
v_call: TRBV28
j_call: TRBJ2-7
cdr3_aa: CASSTLQRQTYEQYF
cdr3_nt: TGTGCCAGCAGTACCCTCCAGCGGCAAACCTACGAGCAGTACTTC

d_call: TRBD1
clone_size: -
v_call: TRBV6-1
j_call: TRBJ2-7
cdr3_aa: CASSNTGGGYEQYF
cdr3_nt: TGTGCCAGCAGTAACACAGGGGGCGGCTACGAGCAGTACTTC

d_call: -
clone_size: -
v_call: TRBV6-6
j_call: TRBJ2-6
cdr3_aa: CASSLQGANVLTF
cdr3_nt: TGTGCCAGCAGTCTCCAGGGAGCCAACGTCCTGACTTTC

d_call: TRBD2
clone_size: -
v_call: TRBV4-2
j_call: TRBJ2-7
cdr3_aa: CASSQVREGPYEQYF
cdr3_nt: TGTGCCAGCAGCCAAGTGCGGGAGGGCCCGTACGAGCAGTACTTC

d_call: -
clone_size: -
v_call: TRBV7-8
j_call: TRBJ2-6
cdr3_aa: CASSLATVGNVLTF
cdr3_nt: TGTGCCAGCAGCTTAGCGACTGTCGGGAACGTCCTGACTTTC

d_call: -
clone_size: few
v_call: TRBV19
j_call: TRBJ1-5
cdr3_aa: CASIPGKHSNQPQHF
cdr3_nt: TGTGCCAGTATCCCGGGAAAACATAGCAATCAGCCCCAGCATTTT

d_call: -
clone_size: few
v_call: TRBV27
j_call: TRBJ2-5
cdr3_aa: CASSATTGQETQYF
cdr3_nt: TGTGCCAGCAGTGCTACGACGGGACAAGAGACCCAGTACTTC

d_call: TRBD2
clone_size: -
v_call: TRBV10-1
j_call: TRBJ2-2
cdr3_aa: CASSESGLAGDGDTGELFF
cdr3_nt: TGCGCCAGCAGTGAGTCGGGACTAGCGGGAGACGGGGACACCGGGGAGCTGTTTTTT

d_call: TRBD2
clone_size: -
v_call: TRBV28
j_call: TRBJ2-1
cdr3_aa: CASSLSLGRVDYDYNEQFF
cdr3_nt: TGTGCCAGCAGTCTCTCACTGGGGAGGGTGGACTACGATTACAATGAGCAGTTCTTC

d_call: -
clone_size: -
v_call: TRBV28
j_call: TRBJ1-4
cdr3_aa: CASRQNEKLFF
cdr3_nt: TGTGCCAGCCGCCAGAATGAAAAACTGTTTTTT

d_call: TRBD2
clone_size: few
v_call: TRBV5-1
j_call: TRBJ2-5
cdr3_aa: CASSLEGRVQETQYF
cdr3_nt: TGCGCCAGCAGCTTGGAGGGGAGGGTCCAAGAGACCCAGTACTTC

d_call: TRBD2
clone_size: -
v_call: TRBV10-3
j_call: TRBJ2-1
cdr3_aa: CAISGLAGGTYNEQFF
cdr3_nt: TGTGCCATCAGTGGACTAGCGGGAGGCACCTACAATGAGCAGTTCTTC

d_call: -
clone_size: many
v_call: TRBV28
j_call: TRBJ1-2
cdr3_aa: CASSYRSGRGYTF
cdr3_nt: TGTGCCAGCAGTTACCGGTCCGGTCGGGGCTACACCTTC

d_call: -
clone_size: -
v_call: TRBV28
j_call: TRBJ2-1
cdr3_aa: CASSFPRVNEQFF
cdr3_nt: TGTGCCAGCAGTTTTCCCCGGGTCAATGAGCAGTTCTTC

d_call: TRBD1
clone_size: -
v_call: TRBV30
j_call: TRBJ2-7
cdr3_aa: CAWSVRRSFGGQGRFLTYPRF
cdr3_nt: TGTGCCTGGAGTGTAAGGAGGAGTTTCGGGGGACAGGGAAGGTTCCTAACCTACCCTCGGTTC

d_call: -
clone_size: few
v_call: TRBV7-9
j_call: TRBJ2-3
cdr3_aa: CASSLVRGSTDTQYF
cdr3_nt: TGTGCCAGCAGCTTAGTCCGGGGAAGCACAGATACGCAGTATTTT

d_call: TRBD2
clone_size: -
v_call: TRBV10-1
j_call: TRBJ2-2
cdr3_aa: CASSPGTSGRLAELFF
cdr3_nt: TGCGCCAGCAGTCCCGGGACTAGCGGGAGACTTGCGGAGCTGTTTTTT

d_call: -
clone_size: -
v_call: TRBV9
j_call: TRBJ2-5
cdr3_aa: CASSPSQRETQYF
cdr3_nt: TGTGCCAGCAGCCCCAGTCAGCGAGAGACCCAGTACTTC

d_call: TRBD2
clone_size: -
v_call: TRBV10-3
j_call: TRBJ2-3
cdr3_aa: CASRLSGDTDTQYF
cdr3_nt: TGTGCCAGCCGCCTTAGCGGGGACACAGATACGCAGTATTTT

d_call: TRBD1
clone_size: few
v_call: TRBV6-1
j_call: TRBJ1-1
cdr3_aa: CASSPGQGWNTEAFF
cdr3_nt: TGTGCCAGCAGCCCGGGACAGGGCTGGAACACTGAAGCTTTCTTT

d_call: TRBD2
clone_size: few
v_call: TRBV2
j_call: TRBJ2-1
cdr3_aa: CASRPRTSGGYNEQFF
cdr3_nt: TGTGCCAGCAGGCCCAGGACTAGCGGGGGGTACAATGAGCAGTTCTTC

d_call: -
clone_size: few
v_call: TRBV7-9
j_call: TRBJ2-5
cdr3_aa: CASSLVAGRGETQYF
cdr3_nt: TGTGCCAGCAGCTTAGTGGCCGGCAGGGGAGAGACCCAGTACTTC

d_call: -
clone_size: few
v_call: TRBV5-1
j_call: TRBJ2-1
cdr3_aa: CASSFVFSYNEQFF
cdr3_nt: TGCGCCAGCAGCTTTGTTTTCAGCTACAATGAGCAGTTCTTC

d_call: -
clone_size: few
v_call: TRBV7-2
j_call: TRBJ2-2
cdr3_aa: CASSRQKNTGELFF
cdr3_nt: TGTGCCAGCAGCCGACAGAAGAACACCGGGGAGCTGTTTTTT